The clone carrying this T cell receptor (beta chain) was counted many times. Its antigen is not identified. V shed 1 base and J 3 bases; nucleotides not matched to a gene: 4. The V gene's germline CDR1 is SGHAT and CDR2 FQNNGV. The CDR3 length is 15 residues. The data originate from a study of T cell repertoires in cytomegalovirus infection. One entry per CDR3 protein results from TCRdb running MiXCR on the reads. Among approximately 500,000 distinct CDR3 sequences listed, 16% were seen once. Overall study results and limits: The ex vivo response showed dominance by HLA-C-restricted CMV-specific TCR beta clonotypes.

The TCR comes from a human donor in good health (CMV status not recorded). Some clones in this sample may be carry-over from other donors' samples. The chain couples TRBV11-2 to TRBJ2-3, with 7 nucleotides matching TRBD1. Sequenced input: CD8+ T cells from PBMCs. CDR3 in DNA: TGTGCCAGCAGCTTAGGACAGGGTGGGACAGATACGCAGTATTTT. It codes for CASSLGQGGTDTQYF.